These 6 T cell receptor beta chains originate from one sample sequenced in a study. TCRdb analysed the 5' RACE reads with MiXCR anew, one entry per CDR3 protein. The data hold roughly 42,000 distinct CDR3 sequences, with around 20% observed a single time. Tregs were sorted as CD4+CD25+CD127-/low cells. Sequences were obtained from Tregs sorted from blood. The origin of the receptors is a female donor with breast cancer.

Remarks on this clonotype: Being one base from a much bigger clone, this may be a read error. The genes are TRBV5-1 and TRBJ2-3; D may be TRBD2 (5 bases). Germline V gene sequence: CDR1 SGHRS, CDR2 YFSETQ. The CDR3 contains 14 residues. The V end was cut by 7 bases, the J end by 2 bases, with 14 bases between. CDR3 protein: CASGPGSFTDTQYF. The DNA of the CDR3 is TGCGCCAGCGGCCCGGGGAGTTTCACAGATACGCAGTATTTT.

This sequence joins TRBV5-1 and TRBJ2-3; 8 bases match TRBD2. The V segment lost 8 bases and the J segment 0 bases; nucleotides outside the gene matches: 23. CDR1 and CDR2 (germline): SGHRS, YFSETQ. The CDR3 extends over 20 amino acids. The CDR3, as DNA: TGCGCCAGGCGGGTGTCGGGGGAAAGCGGGAGAAAGTCGAGCACAGATACGCAGTATTTT. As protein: CARRVSGESGRKSSTDTQYF.

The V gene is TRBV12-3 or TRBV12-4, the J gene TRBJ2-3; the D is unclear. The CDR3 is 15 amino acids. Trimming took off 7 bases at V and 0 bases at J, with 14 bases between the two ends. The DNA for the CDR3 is TGTGCCAGCACCATGAGCGTAGTTAGCACAGATACGCAGTATTTT. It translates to CASTMSVVSTDTQYF.

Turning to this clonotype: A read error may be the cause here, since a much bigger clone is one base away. The CDR3 bases are TGCGCCAGCAGCTTGGCTGGTCAGTACCAAGAGACCCAGTACTTC. This encodes CASSLAGQYQETQYF. This chain joins TRBV5-1 and TRBJ2-5; D call uncertain. The V gene lost 0 bases and the J gene lost 0 bases, with 9 bases spanning the gap. The germline V gene has CDR1 SGHRS and CDR2 YFSETQ. The CDR3 is made up of 15 amino acids.

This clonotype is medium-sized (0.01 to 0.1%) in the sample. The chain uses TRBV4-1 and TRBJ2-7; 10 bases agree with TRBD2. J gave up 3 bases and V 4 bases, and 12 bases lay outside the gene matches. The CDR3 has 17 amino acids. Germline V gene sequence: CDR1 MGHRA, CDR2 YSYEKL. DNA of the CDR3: TGCGCCAGCAGCCCCCCCGGCGGGCTAGCGGGAGTCTACGAGCAGTACTTC. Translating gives CASSPPGGLAGVYEQYF.

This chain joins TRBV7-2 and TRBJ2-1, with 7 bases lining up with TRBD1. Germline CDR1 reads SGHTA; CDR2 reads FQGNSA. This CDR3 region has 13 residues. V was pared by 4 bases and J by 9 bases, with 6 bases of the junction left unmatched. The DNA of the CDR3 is TGTGCCAGCAGCTCGACAGGGCAAAGTGAGCAGTTCTTC. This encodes CASSSTGQSEQFF.